These 12 T cell receptor beta chains share one sample of origin, sequenced in a study of shared clonotypes between healthy human individuals. TCRdb's table, derived via immunoSEQ multiplex PCR, lists solely in-frame clones and lacks some. The sample includes 2 million to 2.5 million clones, roughly 94% of them seen just once. CD45RO-negative cells were positively selected for CCR7, leaving out terminally differentiated effector memory CD45RA+ cells. Sequencing input: naive CD8+ T cells sorted from blood. These receptors all stem from a man aged 18 to 29 in good health.

The count of this clone is one. The gene calls are TRBV5-1 and TRBJ1-2, with 8 positions matching TRBD1. Germline V CDR1 and CDR2: SGHRS, YFSETQ. This CDR3 region has 15 residues. The J segment lost 2 bases and the V segment lost 4 bases, leaving 7 bases of the junction unmatched. The CDR3 DNA reads TGCGCCAGCAGCGAGGGGGACAGGAGGAACTATGGCTACACCTTC. Translated: CASSEGDRRNYGYTF.

The chain combines TRBV18 with TRBJ2-5; D gene uncertain. Germline V CDR1 and CDR2: KGHSH, LQKENI. V lost 3 bases and J 4 bases, leaving 12 bases between the germline ends. The CDR3 has 14 residues. CDR3 nucleotide sequence: TGTGCCAGCTCACCCCCTGGCCCGGGAGAGACCCAGTACTTC. It yields the protein CASSPPGPGETQYF.

The chain uses TRBV7-8 and TRBJ2-2; TRBD1 aligns across 7 bases. This CDR3 is built from 16 residues. The germline V gene has CDR1 SGHVS and CDR2 FQNEAQ. Trimming took 5 bases from V and 3 from J; bases not matched to a gene: 9. The CDR3 coding sequence is TGTGCCAGCAGCCGAATCACAGGGGTCCACACCGGGGAGCTGTTTTTT. This encodes CASSRITGVHTGELFF.

The DNA of the CDR3 is TGTGCCAGCAGTTCCCCCCAGACTAGCGGCTCTAGCACAGATACGCAGTATTTT. Its translation: CASSSPQTSGSSTDTQYF. This chain links TRBV27 with TRBJ2-3, with 9 bases fitting TRBD2. The trim removed 4 bases at V and 0 bases at J, leaving 11 bases unmatched. This CDR3 region has 18 residues. CDR1 and CDR2 from the germline V gene are MNHEY and SMNVEV (reference sequence).

This sequence joins TRBV11-2 and TRBJ2-7; the D gene is possibly TRBD2 (6 bases). CDR3 length: 16 amino acids. Between the trimmed V and J ends, which lost 1 base and 3 bases, there was a span of 16 bases. CDR1 and CDR2 (germline): SGHAT, FQNNGV. As DNA, the CDR3 is TGTGCCAGCAGCTTAGGTGCCGGGACTTCAGGCTACGAGCAGTACTTC. Amino acid sequence: CASSLGAGTSGYEQYF. The full variable domain, with the rest looked up from reference TRBV11-2 and TRBJ2-7, is EAGVAQSPRYKIIEKRQSVAFWCNPISGHATLYWYQQILGQGPKLLIQFQNNGVVDDSQLPKDRFSAERLKGVDSTLKIQPAKLEDSAVYLCASSLGAGTSGYEQYFGPGTRLTVT.

The chain recombines TRBV7-9 with TRBJ1-1; D is undetermined. V lost 8 bases and J lost 4, with 11 bases in between. Germline CDR1 SEHNR, CDR2 FQNEAQ (reference sequence). The CDR3 sequence is 12 residues long. CDR3 bases: TGTGCCAGCGGCGGGTTGGGCACTGAAGCTTTCTTT. Translation: CASGGLGTEAFF.

This CDR3 reads CASRGWADDGYTF. CDR3 nucleotides: TGTGCCAGCAGGGGATGGGCAGACGATGGCTACACCTTC. V usage is TRBV9 and J usage is TRBJ1-2; D unresolved. Between the trimmed V and J ends, which lost 5 bases and 6 bases, there was a span of 14 bases. Germline CDR1 is SGDLS and CDR2 is YYNGEE. The CDR3 consists of 13 residues.

The CDR3 DNA follows: TGCGCCAGCAGCTTGGCGCTAGCTTCCTACAATGAGCAGTTCTTC. Protein: CASSLALASYNEQFF. This chain links TRBV5-1 with TRBJ2-1; possibly TRBD2 for D (5 bases). The length of the CDR3 is 15 residues. V lost 0 bases, J lost 1 base, and 8 bases lay in between. Germline CDR1 reads SGHRS; CDR2 reads YFSETQ. The whole variable domain, remainder taken from reference TRBV5-1 and TRBJ2-1, is KAGVTQTPRYLIKTRGQQVTLSCSPISGHRSVSWYQQTPGQGLQFLFEYFSETQRNKGNFPGRFSGRQFSNSRSEMNVSTLELGDSALYLCASSLALASYNEQFFGPGTRLTVL.

This clone was seen only once. This chain connects TRBV4-3 to TRBJ2-3; D is perhaps TRBD2 (6 bases). Looked up from germline, CDR1 is LGHNA and CDR2 is YSLEER. Trimming took 1 base from V and 0 from J, leaving 8 bases between them. This CDR3 has 15 amino acids. The CDR3 reads CASSQVADSTDTQYF. The DNA for the CDR3 is TGCGCCAGCAGCCAAGTAGCGGATAGCACAGATACGCAGTATTTT.

This chain connects TRBV30 to TRBJ1-3; the D gene is possibly TRBD1 (5 bases). The CDR3 has 12 amino acids. Trimming removed 5 bases from V and 4 bases from J, with 9 bases in between. Germline loops: CDR1 GTSNPN, CDR2 SVGIG (reference sequence). CDR3 amino acids: CAWEGDGNTIYF. The CDR3 bases are TGTGCCTGGGAAGGGGACGGAAACACCATATATTTT.

The J gene is TRBJ2-6, the V gene TRBV10-3, with D tentatively TRBD2 (6 bases). The germline V gene encodes CDR1 ENHRY and CDR2 SYGVKD. V lost 3 bases and J 0 bases, leaving 21 bases between the germline ends. The length of the CDR3 is 20 residues. CDR3 amino acids: CAISDQGGKDSDSGANVLTF. The CDR3 DNA reads TGTGCCATCAGTGACCAAGGAGGGAAGGATTCAGACTCTGGGGCCAACGTCCTGACTTTC.

Concerning this clone: The same CDR3 is also encoded by other DNA sequences in this sample. This rearrangement joins TRBV9 to TRBJ2-1, with D possibly TRBD2 on 5 matching bases. The V and J ends lost 0 bases and 5 bases respectively, with 6 bases between them. The V gene's germline CDR1 is SGDLS and CDR2 YYNGEE. This CDR3 has 13 residues. The CDR3 sequence is CASSVGLNNEQFF. CDR3 coding DNA: TGTGCCAGCAGCGTAGGACTAAACAATGAGCAGTTCTTC.